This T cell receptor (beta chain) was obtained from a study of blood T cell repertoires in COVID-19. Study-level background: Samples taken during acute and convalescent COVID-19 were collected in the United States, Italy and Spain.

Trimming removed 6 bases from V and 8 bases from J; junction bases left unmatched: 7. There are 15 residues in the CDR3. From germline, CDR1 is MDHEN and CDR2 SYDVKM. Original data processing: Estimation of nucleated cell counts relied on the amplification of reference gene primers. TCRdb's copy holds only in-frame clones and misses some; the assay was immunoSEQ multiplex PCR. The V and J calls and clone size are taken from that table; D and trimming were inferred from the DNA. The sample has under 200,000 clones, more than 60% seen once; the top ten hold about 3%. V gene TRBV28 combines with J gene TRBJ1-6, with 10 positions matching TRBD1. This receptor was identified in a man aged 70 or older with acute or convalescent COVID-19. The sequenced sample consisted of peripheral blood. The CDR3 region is CASSEGQGKYSPLHF. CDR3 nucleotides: TGTGCCAGCAGCGAGGGACAGGGGAAATATTCACCCCTCCACTTT.